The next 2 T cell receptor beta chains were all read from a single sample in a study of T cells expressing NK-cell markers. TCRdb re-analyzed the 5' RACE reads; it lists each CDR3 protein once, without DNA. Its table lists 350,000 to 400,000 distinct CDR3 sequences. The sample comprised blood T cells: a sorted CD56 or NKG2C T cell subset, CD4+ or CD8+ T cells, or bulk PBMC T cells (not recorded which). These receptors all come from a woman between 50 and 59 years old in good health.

Here the CDR3 reads CSAGDRRTARPGYTF. The chain carries TRBV20-1 and TRBJ1-2. The V gene's germline CDR1 is DFQATT and CDR2 SNEGSKA (reference sequence). The CDR3 loop spans 15 amino acids.

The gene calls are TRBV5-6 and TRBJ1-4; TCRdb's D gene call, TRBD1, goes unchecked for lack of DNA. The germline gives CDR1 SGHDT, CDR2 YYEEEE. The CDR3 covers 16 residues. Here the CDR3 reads CASTRQGVTTNEKLFF.